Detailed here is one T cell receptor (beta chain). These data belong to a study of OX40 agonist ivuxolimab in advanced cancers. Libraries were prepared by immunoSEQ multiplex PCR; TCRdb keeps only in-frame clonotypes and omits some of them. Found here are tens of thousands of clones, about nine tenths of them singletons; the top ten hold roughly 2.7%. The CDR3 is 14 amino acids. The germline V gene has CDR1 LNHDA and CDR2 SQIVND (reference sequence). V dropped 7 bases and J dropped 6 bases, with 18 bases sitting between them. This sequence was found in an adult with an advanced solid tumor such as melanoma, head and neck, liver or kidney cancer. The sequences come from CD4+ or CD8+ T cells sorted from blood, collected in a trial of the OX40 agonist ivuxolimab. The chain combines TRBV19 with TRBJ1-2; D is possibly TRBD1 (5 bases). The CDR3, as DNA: TGTGCCAGTACCGATCGAGGGACCAGTGATGGCTACACCTTC. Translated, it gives CASTDRGTSDGYTF.